This T cell receptor beta chain was profiled in a study of T cells in tumors after PD-1 blockade. This table comes from immunoSEQ multiplex PCR, and its TCRdb copy is limited to in-frame clones, with some not included. The sample lists just under 65,000 clones, around 67% occurring once. V lost 6 bases and J lost 6; bases outside the gene matches: 4. Germline lookup yields CDR1 MGHRA and CDR2 YSYEKL. The CDR3 length is 13 residues. The gene calls are TRBV4-1 and TRBJ2-1; 8 bases match TRBD1. This receptor was obtained from a human donor with basal cell carcinoma. Sequencing was performed on PBMCs, taken after anti-PD-1 treatment. The CDR3 nucleotides are TGCGCCAGCAGTTGGACAGGGTCCAATGAGCAGTTCTTC. It yields the protein CASSWTGSNEQFF.